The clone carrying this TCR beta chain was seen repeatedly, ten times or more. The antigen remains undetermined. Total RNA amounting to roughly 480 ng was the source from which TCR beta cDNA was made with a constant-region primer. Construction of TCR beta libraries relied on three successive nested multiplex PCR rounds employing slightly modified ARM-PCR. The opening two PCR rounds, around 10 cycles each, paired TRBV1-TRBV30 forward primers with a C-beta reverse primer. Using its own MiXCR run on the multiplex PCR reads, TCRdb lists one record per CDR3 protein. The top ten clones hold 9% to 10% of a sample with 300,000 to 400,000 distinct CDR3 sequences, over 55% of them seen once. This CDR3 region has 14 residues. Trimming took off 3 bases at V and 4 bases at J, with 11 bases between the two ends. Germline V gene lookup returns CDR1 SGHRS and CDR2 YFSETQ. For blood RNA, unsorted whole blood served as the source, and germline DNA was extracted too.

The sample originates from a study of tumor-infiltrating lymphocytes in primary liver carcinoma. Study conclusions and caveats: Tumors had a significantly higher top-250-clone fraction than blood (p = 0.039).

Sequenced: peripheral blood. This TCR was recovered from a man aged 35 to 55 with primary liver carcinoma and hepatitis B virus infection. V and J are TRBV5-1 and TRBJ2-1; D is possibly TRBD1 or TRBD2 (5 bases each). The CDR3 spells CASSSGDGYNEQFF. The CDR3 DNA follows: TGCGCCAGCAGCTCTGGGGACGGTTACAATGAGCAGTTCTTC.